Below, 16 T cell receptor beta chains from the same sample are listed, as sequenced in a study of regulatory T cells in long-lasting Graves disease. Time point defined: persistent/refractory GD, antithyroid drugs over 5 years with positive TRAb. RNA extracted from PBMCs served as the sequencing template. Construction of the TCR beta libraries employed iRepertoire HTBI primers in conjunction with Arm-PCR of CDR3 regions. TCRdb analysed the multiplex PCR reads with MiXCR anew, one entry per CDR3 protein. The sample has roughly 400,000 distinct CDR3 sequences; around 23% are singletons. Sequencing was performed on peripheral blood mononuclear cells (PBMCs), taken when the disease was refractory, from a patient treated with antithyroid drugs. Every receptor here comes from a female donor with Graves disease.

CDR3: CASTSPRVRSSYEQYF. The CDR3 DNA is TGTGCCAGCACTTCCCCGAGGGTAAGGAGCTCCTACGAGCAGTACTTC. This chain connects TRBV28 to TRBJ2-7; possibly TRBD2 for D (5 bases). In germline, CDR1 is MDHEN, CDR2 SYDVKM. Trimming stripped 7 bases from V and 0 bases from J, with 19 bases between. The CDR3 length is 16 residues.

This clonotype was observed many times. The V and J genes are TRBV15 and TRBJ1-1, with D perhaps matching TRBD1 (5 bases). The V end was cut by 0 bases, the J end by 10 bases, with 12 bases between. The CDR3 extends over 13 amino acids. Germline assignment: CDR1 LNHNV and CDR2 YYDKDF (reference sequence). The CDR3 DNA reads TGTGCCACCAGCAGAGATTTCCGGGGGATAGCTTTCTTT. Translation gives CATSRDFRGIAFF.

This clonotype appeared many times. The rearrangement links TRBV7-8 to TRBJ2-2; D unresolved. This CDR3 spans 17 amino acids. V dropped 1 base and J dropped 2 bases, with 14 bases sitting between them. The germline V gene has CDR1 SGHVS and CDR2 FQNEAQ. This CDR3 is CASSLGLIAGNTGELFF. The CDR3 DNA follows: TGTGCCAGCAGCTTAGGCTTAATAGCAGGAAACACCGGGGAGCTGTTTTTT. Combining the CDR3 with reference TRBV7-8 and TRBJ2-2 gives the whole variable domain GAGVSQSPRYKVAKRGQDVALRCDPISGHVSLFWYQQALGQGPEFLTYFQNEAQLDKSGLPSDRFFAERPEGSVSTLKIQRTQQEDSAVYLCASSLGLIAGNTGELFFGEGSRLTVL.

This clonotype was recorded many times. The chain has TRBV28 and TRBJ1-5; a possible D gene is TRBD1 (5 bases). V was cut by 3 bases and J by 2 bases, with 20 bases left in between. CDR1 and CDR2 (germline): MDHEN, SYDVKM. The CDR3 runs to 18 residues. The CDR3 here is CASSFAGLGSGGNQPQHF. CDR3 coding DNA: TGTGCCAGCAGTTTCGCAGGGCTGGGATCAGGTGGCAATCAGCCCCAGCATTTT.

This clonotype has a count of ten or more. CDR3 sequence reads: CATSDPGTSGETQYF. For the CDR3, the DNA is TGTGCCACCAGTGACCCCGGGACTTCGGGGGAGACCCAGTACTTC. This chain links TRBV24-1 with TRBJ2-5; possible D gene TRBD2, 6 bases. The CDR3 extends over 15 amino acids. V lost 4 bases and J lost 5, with 16 bases in between. Germline V gene data show CDR1 as KGHDR and CDR2 as SFDVKD.

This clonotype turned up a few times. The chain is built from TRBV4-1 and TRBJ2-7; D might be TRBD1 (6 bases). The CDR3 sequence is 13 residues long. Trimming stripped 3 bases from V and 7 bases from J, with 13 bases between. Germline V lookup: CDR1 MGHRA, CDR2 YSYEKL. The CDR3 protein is CASSHPGVEEQYF. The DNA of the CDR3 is TGCGCCAGCAGCCACCCAGGGGTGGAGGAGCAGTACTTC.

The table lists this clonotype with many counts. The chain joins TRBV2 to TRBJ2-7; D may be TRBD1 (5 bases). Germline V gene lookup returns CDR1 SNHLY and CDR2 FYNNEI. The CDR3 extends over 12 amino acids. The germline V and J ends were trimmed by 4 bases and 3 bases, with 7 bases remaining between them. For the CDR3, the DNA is TGTGCCAGCAGTGTACAGGACTACGAGCAGTACTTC. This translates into CASSVQDYEQYF.

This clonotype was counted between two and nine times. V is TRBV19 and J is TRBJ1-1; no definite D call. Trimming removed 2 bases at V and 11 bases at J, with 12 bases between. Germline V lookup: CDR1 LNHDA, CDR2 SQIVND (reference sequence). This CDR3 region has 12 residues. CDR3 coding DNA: TGTGCCAGTAGTATACGCGAAGGGAACGCTTTCTTT. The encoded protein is CASSIREGNAFF.

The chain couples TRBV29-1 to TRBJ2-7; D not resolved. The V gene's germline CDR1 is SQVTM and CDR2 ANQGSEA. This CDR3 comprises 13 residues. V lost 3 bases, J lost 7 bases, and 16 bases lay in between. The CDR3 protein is CSVEVPGRREQYF. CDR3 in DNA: TGCAGCGTTGAGGTCCCCGGCCGGCGGGAGCAGTACTTC.

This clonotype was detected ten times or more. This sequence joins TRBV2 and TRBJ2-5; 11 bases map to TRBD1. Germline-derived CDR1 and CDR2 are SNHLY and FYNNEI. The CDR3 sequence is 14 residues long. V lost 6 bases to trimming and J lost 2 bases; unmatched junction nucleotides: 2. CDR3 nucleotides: TGTGCCAGCAGCCGGGACAGGGGGCAAGAGACCCAGTACTTC. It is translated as CASSRDRGQETQYF.

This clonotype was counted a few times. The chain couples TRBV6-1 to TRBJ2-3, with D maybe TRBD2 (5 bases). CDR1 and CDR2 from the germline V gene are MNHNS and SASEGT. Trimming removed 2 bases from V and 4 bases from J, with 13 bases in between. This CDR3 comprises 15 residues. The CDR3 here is CASSEIGGGPDTQYF. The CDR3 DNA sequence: TGTGCCAGCAGTGAAATAGGAGGAGGTCCAGATACGCAGTATTTT.

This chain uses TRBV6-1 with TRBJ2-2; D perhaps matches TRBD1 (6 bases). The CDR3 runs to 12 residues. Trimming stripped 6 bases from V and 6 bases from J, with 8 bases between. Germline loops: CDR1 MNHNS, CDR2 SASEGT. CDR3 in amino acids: CASRQGSGELFF. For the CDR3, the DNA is TGTGCCAGCAGGCAGGGGTCCGGGGAGCTGTTTTTT.

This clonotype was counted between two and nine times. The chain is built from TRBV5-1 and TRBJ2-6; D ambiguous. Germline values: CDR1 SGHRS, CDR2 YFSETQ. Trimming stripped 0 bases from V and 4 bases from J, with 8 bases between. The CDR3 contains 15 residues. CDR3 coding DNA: TGCGCCAGCAGCTTGGAAGTTCCGGGGGCCAACGTCCTGACTTTC. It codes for CASSLEVPGANVLTF.

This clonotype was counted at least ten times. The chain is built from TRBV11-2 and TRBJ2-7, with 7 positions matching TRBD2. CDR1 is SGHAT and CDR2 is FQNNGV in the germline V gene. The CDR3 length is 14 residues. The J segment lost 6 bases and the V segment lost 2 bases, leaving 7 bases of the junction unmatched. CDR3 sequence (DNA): TGTGCCAGCAGCTTAATTGGCGGGAGTGGCGAGCAGTACTTC. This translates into CASSLIGGSGEQYF.

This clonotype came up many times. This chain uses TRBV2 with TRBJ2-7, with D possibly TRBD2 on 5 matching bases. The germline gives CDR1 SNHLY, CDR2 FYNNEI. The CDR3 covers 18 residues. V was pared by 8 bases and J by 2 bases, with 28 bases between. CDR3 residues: CASALPGRGIYVTYEQYF. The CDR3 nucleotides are TGTGCCAGCGCACTACCCGGTCGGGGAATTTACGTAACCTACGAGCAGTACTTC.

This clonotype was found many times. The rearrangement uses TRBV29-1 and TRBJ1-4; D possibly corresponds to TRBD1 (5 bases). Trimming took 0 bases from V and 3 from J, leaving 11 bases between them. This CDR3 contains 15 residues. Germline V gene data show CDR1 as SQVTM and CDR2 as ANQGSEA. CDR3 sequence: CSVEDTGEPNEKLFF. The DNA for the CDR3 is TGCAGCGTTGAAGATACGGGGGAACCTAATGAAAAACTGTTTTTT. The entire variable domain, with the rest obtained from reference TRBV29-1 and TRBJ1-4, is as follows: SAVISQKPSRDICQRGTSLTIQCQVDSQVTMMFWYRQQPGQSLTLIATANQGSEATYESGFVIDKFPISRPNLTFSTLTVSNMSPEDSSIYLCSVEDTGEPNEKLFFGSGTQLSVL.